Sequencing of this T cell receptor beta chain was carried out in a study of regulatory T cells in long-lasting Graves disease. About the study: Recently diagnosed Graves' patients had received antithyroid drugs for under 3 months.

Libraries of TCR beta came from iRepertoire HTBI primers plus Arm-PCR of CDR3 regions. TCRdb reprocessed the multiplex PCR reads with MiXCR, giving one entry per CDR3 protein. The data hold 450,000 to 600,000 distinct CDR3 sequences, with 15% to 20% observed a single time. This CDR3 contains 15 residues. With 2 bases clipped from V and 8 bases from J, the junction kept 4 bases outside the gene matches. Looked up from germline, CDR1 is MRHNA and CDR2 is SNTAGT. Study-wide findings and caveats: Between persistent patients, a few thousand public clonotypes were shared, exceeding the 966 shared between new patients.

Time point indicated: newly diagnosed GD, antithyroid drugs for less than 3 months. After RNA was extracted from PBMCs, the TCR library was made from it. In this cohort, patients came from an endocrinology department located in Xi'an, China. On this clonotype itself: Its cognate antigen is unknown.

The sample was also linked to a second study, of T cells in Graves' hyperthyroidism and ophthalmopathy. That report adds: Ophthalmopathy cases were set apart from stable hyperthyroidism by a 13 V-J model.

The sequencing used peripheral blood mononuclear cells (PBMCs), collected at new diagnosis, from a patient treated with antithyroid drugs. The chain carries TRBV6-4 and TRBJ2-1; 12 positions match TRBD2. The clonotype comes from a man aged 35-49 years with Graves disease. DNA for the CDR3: TGTGCCAGCAGTGACATGACTAGCGGGAGTGATGAGCAGTTCTTC. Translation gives CASSDMTSGSDEQFF.